The 12 T cell receptor beta chains below come from one sample, sequenced in a study of Ad26.COV2.S vaccination and SARS-CoV-2 variants. Generated by immunoSEQ multiplex PCR, the TCRdb table keeps only in-frame clones and is missing some. The sample contains over 400,000 clones, 92% of which appear only once. Treatment reported: some 20 received Ad26.COV2.S at low or high dose, single or two shots; about 5 received placebo; per-sample allocation not given. Sampling happened 63 days after the first vaccine or placebo injection. This specimen consisted of peripheral blood, obtained in a trial of Ad26.COV2.S vaccine versus placebo. These receptors originate from a person between 18 and 59 years old who received the Ad26.COV2.S COVID-19 vaccine or a placebo.

V gene TRBV5-8 combines with J gene TRBJ2-7; D may correspond to TRBD1 or TRBD2 (5 bases each). V dropped 2 bases and J dropped 3 bases, with 6 bases sitting between them. The germline CDR1 and CDR2 sequences are SGHTS and YDEGEE. This CDR3 region has 12 residues. The chain's CDR3 is CASSFGGYEQYF. CDR3 in DNA: TGTGCCAGCAGCTTTGGGGGCTACGAGCAGTACTTC.

V gene TRBV18 combines with J gene TRBJ2-2, with D tentatively TRBD2 (5 bases). The CDR3 spans 16 residues. Per germline, CDR1 KGHSH and CDR2 LQKENI. Trimming shortened V by 2 bases and J by 2 bases, and 12 bases separated the two germline ends. CDR3 region: CASSPIASYNTGELFF. DNA of the CDR3: TGTGCCAGCTCACCAATTGCTAGCTACAACACCGGGGAGCTGTTTTTT.

V gene TRBV7-9 combines with J gene TRBJ1-1, with no clear D. Germline CDR1 and CDR2: SEHNR and FQNEAQ (reference sequence). V lost 2 bases and J lost 0, with 4 bases in between. The CDR3 covers 13 residues. In DNA, the CDR3 is TGTGCCAGCAGCTTATATATGAACACTGAAGCTTTCTTT. Protein product: CASSLYMNTEAFF.

The chain uses TRBV7-8 and TRBJ1-5; D is unclear. This CDR3 has 13 residues. With 5 bases removed from V and 0 bases from J, the gap between germline ends came to 5 bases. Germline CDR1 SGHVS, CDR2 FQNEAQ. This chain's CDR3 is CASSSPSNQPQHF. The CDR3 DNA reads as TGTGCCAGCAGCAGCCCTAGCAATCAGCCCCAGCATTTT.

V gene TRBV3-1 (or the pseudogene TRBV3-2) combines with J gene TRBJ1-2; TRBD1 aligns across 11 bases. Per germline, CDR1 LGHDT and CDR2 YNNKEL (reference sequence). The junction had 15 bases not matched to a gene; V was cut back by 4 bases and J by 5 bases. The length of the CDR3 is 18 residues. The CDR3 DNA reads TGTGCCAGCAGCCCAAACCCTTGGGGGGACAGGGGGTTTTATGGCTACACCTTC. Encoded protein: CASSPNPWGDRGFYGYTF.

This clone was picked up one time. This chain joins TRBV25-1 and TRBJ2-5; D tentatively fits TRBD1 or TRBD2 (6 bases each). Germline CDR1 and CDR2: MGHDK and SYGVNS. V dropped 11 bases and J dropped 2 bases, with 15 bases sitting between them. The CDR3 consists of 13 residues. The CDR3 nucleotides read TGTGCCGCGTACAGGGAGGAGCAAGAGACCCAGTACTTC. This gives the protein CAAYREEQETQYF.

This clone showed up just once. The chain combines TRBV18 with TRBJ1-5; 7 bases line up with TRBD1. Germline CDR1 is KGHSH and CDR2 is LQKENI. J gave up 0 bases and V 3 bases, and 14 bases lay outside the gene matches. The length of the CDR3 is 19 residues. The CDR3 DNA reads as TGTGCCAGCTCACCGCTAGGCCCCGGGACAGAGTATAGCAATCAGCCCCAGCATTTT. It translates to CASSPLGPGTEYSNQPQHF.

The chain carries TRBV2 and TRBJ1-5, with TRBD1 as a possible D gene (5 bases). This CDR3 is built from 13 residues. Germline CDR1 reads SNHLY; CDR2 reads FYNNEI. Trimming left V 3 bases short and J 6 bases short, with 9 bases between. The CDR3 coding sequence is TGTGCCAGCAGTGATACCGGGGGTCAGCCCCAGCATTTT. It translates to CASSDTGGQPQHF.

The genes are TRBV4-1 and TRBJ2-5; 9 bases fit TRBD1. V lost 2 bases, J lost 2 bases, and 3 bases stayed unmatched. The CDR3 has 15 residues. Looked up from germline, CDR1 is MGHRA and CDR2 is YSYEKL. CDR3 nucleotides: TGCGCCAGCAGCCAACTCGGGACAGGGCAAGAGACCCAGTACTTC. It translates to CASSQLGTGQETQYF.

The chain uses TRBV7-9 and TRBJ2-7; TRBD2 matches at 10 bases. Trimming cost V 5 bases and J 0 bases; bases outside gene matches: 4. The CDR3 spans 15 residues. Germline V CDR1 and CDR2: SEHNR, FQNEAQ (reference sequence). The CDR3 region has the DNA TGTGCCAGCAGCCAACTAGCGGGGAGCTCCTACGAGCAGTACTTC. Translation gives CASSQLAGSSYEQYF.

V usage is TRBV27 and J usage is TRBJ1-1, with no clear D. The germline V gene has CDR1 MNHEY and CDR2 SMNVEV (reference sequence). The V and J ends lost 0 bases and 3 bases respectively, with 5 bases between them. The CDR3 has 13 amino acids. CDR3 bases: TGTGCCAGCAGTTTATCTGGCTACACTGAAGCTTTCTTT. It is translated as CASSLSGYTEAFF.

The chain combines TRBV5-4 with TRBJ2-5; D ambiguous. Trimming removed 0 bases at V and 7 bases at J, with 7 bases between. CDR3 length: 12 residues. Germline CDR1 reads SGHNT; CDR2 reads YYREEE (reference sequence). The CDR3 region is CASSLARGTQYF. The CDR3 bases are TGTGCCAGCAGCTTGGCTCGAGGGACCCAGTACTTC. Filled out from reference TRBV5-4 and TRBJ2-5, the complete variable domain reads ETGVTQSPTHLIKTRGQQVTLRCSSQSGHNTVSWYQQALGQGPQFIFQYYREEENGRGNFPPRFSGLQFPNYSSELNVNALELDDSALYLCASSLARGTQYFGPGTRLLVL.